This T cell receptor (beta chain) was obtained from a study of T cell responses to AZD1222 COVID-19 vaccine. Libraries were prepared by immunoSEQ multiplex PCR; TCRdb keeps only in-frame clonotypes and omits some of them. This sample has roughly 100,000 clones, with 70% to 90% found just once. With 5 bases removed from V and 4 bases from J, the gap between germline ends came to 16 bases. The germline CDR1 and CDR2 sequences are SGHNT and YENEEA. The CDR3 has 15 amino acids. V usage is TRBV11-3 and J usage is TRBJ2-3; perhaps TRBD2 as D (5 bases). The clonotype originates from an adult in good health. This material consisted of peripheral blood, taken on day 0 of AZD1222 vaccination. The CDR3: CASSPGSGNSDTQYF. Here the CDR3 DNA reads TGTGCCAGCAGCCCTGGATCGGGGAATTCAGATACGCAGTATTTT.